These 23 T cell receptor beta chains were sequenced from one sample in a study of human T cells and chemical hapten exposure. TCRdb itself ran the RACE reads through MiXCR, one entry per CDR3 protein. Counted here are about 380,000 distinct CDR3 sequences, 5.1% occurring once; the ten biggest clones make up 2.5% to 3%. Time point denoted: pre-sensitization, week 0. Treatment of the sample: therapeutic diphenylcyclopropenone sensitization with weekly scalp DPC. The source material was whole blood, sampled in connection with sensitization to the hapten diphenylcyclopropenone (DPC). Every receptor here comes from a woman between 50 and 59 years old with alopecia areata. Some clones in this sample may be carry-over from other donors' samples.

This clonotype was seen a few times. The rearrangement joins TRBV9 to TRBJ1-4; D gene uncertain. The germline V and J ends were trimmed by 0 bases and 0 bases, with 6 bases remaining between them. The CDR3 is 15 amino acids. Germline lookup yields CDR1 SGDLS and CDR2 YYNGEE. CDR3 DNA: TGTGCCAGCAGCGTAGGGACCTCAACTAATGAAAAACTGTTTTTT. Translation gives CASSVGTSTNEKLFF.

In this sample, this clonotype turned up many times. The V call is TRBV7-2, the J call TRBJ2-7; 11 nucleotides align to TRBD2. The CDR3 totals 17 residues. The germline gives CDR1 SGHTA, CDR2 FQGNSA. Losses at the gene ends were 5 bases for V and 0 bases for J; bases not matched to a gene: 9. The CDR3 region is CASSPGTSGHGSYEQYF. The DNA of the CDR3 is TGTGCCAGCAGCCCTGGGACTAGCGGTCACGGCTCCTACGAGCAGTACTTC.

This clonotype was recorded many times. CDR3 sequence (DNA): TGCGCCAGCAGCCAAAGACAGGGCTACGAGCAGTACTTC. Translating gives CASSQRQGYEQYF. This chain joins TRBV4-3 and TRBJ2-7; 7 bases fit TRBD1. There are 13 residues in the CDR3. Trimming cost V 2 bases and J 3 bases; bases outside gene matches: 1. Looked up from germline, CDR1 is LGHNA and CDR2 is YSLEER.

This clonotype was counted ten times or more. The gene calls are TRBV7-2 and TRBJ1-6; D ambiguous. The CDR3 is 15 amino acids. The V and J ends lost 2 bases and 6 bases respectively, with 11 bases between them. CDR1 and CDR2 from the germline V gene are SGHTA and FQGNSA. CDR3 nucleotide sequence: TGTGCCAGCAGCTTAAGGGCGGGCACTAATTCACCCCTCCACTTT. Its translation is CASSLRAGTNSPLHF.

This clonotype was observed many times. The gene calls are TRBV3-1 and TRBJ2-1; 10 nucleotides agree with TRBD1. Germline V lookup: CDR1 LGHDT, CDR2 YNNKEL (reference sequence). J was trimmed by 8 bases and V by 1 base; bases with no gene match: 8. This CDR3 is 16 amino acids long. This CDR3 reads CASSQVPGTGDDEQFF. The CDR3 DNA reads as TGTGCCAGCAGCCAAGTACCCGGGACAGGGGACGATGAGCAGTTCTTC.

The sample holds a few counts of this clonotype. This chain links TRBV6-5 with TRBJ1-3; the D is unclear. CDR3 length: 17 residues. In germline, CDR1 is MNHEY, CDR2 SVGAGI. Trimming took off 0 bases at V and 4 bases at J, with 16 bases between the two ends. DNA of the CDR3: TGTGCCAGCAGTTACTCCCCCCCTAGCCTCCTCGGAAACACCATATATTTT. Amino acids: CASSYSPPSLLGNTIYF.

A few counts support this clonotype. The V call is TRBV12-5, the J call TRBJ2-2, with 8 bases matching TRBD1. The germline CDR1 and CDR2 sequences are LGHNT and FRNRAP. The CDR3 has 15 amino acids. J gave up 7 bases and V 2 bases, and 6 bases lay outside the gene matches. The CDR3 reads CASGLNAGGSGELFF. For the CDR3, the DNA is TGTGCTAGTGGTTTGAACGCAGGGGGCAGCGGGGAGCTGTTTTTT. Full variable domain (outside the CDR3, taken from reference TRBV12-5 and TRBJ2-2): DARVTQTPRHKVTEMGQEVTMRCQPILGHNTVFWYRQTMMQGLELLAYFRNRAPLDDSGMPKDRFSAEMPDATLATLKIQPSEPRDSAVYFCASGLNAGGSGELFFGEGSRLTVL.

In its sample, this clonotype was seen many times. The chain carries TRBV24-1 and TRBJ2-3, with TRBD1 matching 7 bases. From germline, CDR1 is KGHDR and CDR2 SFDVKD. This CDR3 region has 15 residues. The ends lost 6 bases at V and 1 base at J; junction bases unmatched: 6. CDR3 sequence (DNA): TGTGCCACCAGTCCCTGGGGGACAGGCACAGATACGCAGTATTTT. Translation: CATSPWGTGTDTQYF.

This clonotype showed up many times. The chain recombines TRBV12-5 with TRBJ2-1, with D tentatively TRBD1 or TRBD2 (5 bases each). This CDR3 contains 13 residues. Germline CDR1 is LGHNT and CDR2 is FRNRAP. The V end lost 7 bases, the J end lost 8 bases, and 15 bases lay between the germline ends. In DNA form, the CDR3 reads TGTGCTAGTGCCAGAAAGGGGCGGGATGAGCAGTTCTTC. Translation: CASARKGRDEQFF. Using reference TRBV12-5 and TRBJ2-1 for the parts outside the CDR3, the full variable domain is DARVTQTPRHKVTEMGQEVTMRCQPILGHNTVFWYRQTMMQGLELLAYFRNRAPLDDSGMPKDRFSAEMPDATLATLKIQPSEPRDSAVYFCASARKGRDEQFFGPGTRLTVL.

Many counts were recorded for this clonotype. This chain connects TRBV2 to TRBJ1-1; the D is unclear. V was shortened by 7 bases and J by 4 bases, with 13 bases between the two germline ends. The CDR3 is 13 residues long. Germline V gene lookup returns CDR1 SNHLY and CDR2 FYNNEI. The CDR3 DNA sequence: TGTGCCAGCACCGTCGGGGAAAGCACTGAAGCTTTCTTT. Protein product: CASTVGESTEAFF. The complete variable domain, with remaining parts taken from reference TRBV2 and TRBJ1-1, reads EPEVTQTPSHQVTQMGQEVILRCVPISNHLYFYWYRQILGQKVEFLVSFYNNEISEKSEIFDDQFSVERPDGSNFTLKIRSTKLEDSAMYFCASTVGESTEAFFGQGTRLTVV.

This clonotype came up many times. The CDR3 region is CSASGGAHEQYF. Written as DNA, the CDR3 is TGCAGTGCTAGCGGGGGGGCGCACGAGCAGTACTTC. The rearrangement uses TRBV20-1 and TRBJ2-7, with TRBD2 identical over 8 bases. V shed 3 bases and J 5 bases; nucleotides not matched to a gene: 3. The CDR3 has 12 amino acids. Germline lookup yields CDR1 DFQATT and CDR2 SNEGSKA (reference sequence).

The J gene is TRBJ2-5, the V gene TRBV6-5; no clear D. Germline V lookup: CDR1 MNHEY, CDR2 SVGAGI. The CDR3 has 11 residues. V was cut by 4 bases and J by 9 bases, with 9 bases left in between. The CDR3: CASSWLGAQYF. The CDR3 coding sequence is TGTGCCAGCAGTTGGCTTGGGGCCCAGTACTTC.

This clonotype was detected many times. CDR3 protein: CASSFNPKSAQFF. Here the CDR3 DNA reads TGTGCCAGCAGTTTTAACCCGAAGTCCGCCCAGTTCTTC. This chain links TRBV12-3 or TRBV12-4 with TRBJ2-1, with D unclear. The CDR3 consists of 13 residues. Trimming removed 3 bases from V and 13 bases from J, with 16 bases in between.

The chain recombines TRBV5-1 with TRBJ1-1; TRBD1 matches at 8 bases. Germline V CDR1 and CDR2: SGHRS, YFSETQ. Trimming removed 4 bases from V and 7 bases from J; junction bases left unmatched: 6. The CDR3 loop spans 13 amino acids. The CDR3 DNA follows: TGCGCCAGCAGCATAGGGACAGGCTTTGAAGCTTTCTTT. Translated, it gives CASSIGTGFEAFF.

There are many counts of this clonotype. The gene calls are TRBV12-3 or TRBV12-4 and TRBJ1-5; no clear D gene. V was pared by 1 base and J by 5 bases, with 12 bases between. This CDR3 region has 15 residues. The DNA of the CDR3 is TGTGCCAGCAGTTTAGGAAGGACGACGCATCAGCCCCAGCATTTT. Its protein is CASSLGRTTHQPQHF.

This clonotype was seen only a few times. The J gene is TRBJ2-7, the V gene TRBV27, with D unresolved. The V end was cut by 7 bases, the J end by 2 bases, with 12 bases between. Germline lookup yields CDR1 MNHEY and CDR2 SMNVEV (reference sequence). CDR3 length equals 13 residues. The CDR3, as DNA: TGTGCCAGCACCCTTGGGCCAGCCTACGAGCAGTACTTC. Residues: CASTLGPAYEQYF.

This clonotype was detected many times. The chain links TRBV7-2 to TRBJ2-2, with D tentatively TRBD2 (5 bases). Germline V gene sequence: CDR1 SGHTA, CDR2 FQGNSA. The CDR3 contains 14 residues. Trimming took 1 base from V and 6 from J, leaving 9 bases between them. The CDR3 spells CASSLGRGSGELFF. CDR3 in DNA: TGTGCCAGCAGCTTAGGACGAGGGTCCGGGGAGCTGTTTTTT. The variable domain in full, completed from reference TRBV7-2 and TRBJ2-2, reads GAGVSQSPSNKVTEKGKDVELRCDPISGHTALYWYRQSLGQGLEFLIYFQGNSAPDKSGLPSDRFSAERTGGSVSTLTIQRTQQEDSAVYLCASSLGRGSGELFFGEGSRLTVL.

As for this clonotype: Possible read error: a much larger clone is one base away. The conserved phenylalanine or tryptophan is not found at the CDR3 terminus, so this likely reflects a read error. V gene TRBV5-1 combines with J gene TRBJ1-6, with D possibly matching TRBD1 (5 bases). V lost 4 bases to trimming and J lost 5 bases, with 13 bases between them. The CDR3 totals 15 residues. Germline CDR1 is SGHRS and CDR2 is YFSETQ. CDR3 nucleotides: TGCGCCAGCAGCCCGGGGGGACTGGATAATTCACCCCTCCACCTT. Protein: CASSPGGLDNSPLHL.

The sample holds many counts of this clonotype. This chain connects TRBV29-1 to TRBJ2-7; 11 bases line up with TRBD1. Germline values: CDR1 SQVTM, CDR2 ANQGSEA. This CDR3 has 13 amino acids. V was clipped by 3 bases and J by 5 bases; unmatched bases: 3. The CDR3 protein is CSVDGQGANEQYF. CDR3 nucleotide sequence: TGCAGCGTTGACGGACAGGGGGCGAACGAGCAGTACTTC.

This clonotype was seen ten or more times. The V gene is TRBV28, the J gene TRBJ2-7; a weak D match, TRBD2 (6 bases). CDR3 length: 12 residues. Germline CDR1 reads MDHEN; CDR2 reads SYDVKM. Trimming took 5 bases from V and 4 from J, leaving 9 bases between them. CDR3 sequence reads: CASSTAGYEQYF. DNA for the CDR3: TGTGCCAGCAGTACCGCGGGATACGAGCAGTACTTC.

In its sample, this clonotype was seen many times. The rearrangement uses TRBV6-5 and TRBJ2-1, with TRBD2 identical over 11 bases. The germline CDR1 and CDR2 sequences are MNHEY and SVGAGI. This CDR3 has 16 residues. V dropped 4 bases and J dropped 0; count of bases not matched to a gene: 2. CDR3 sequence (DNA): TGTGCCAGCAGTTTAGCGGGGGGGAGCTCCTACAATGAGCAGTTCTTC. It translates to CASSLAGGSSYNEQFF.

The rearrangement links TRBV27 to TRBJ2-1, with D perhaps matching TRBD1 or TRBD2 (6 bases each). Germline CDR1 and CDR2: MNHEY and SMNVEV (reference sequence). The V gene lost 0 bases and the J gene lost 9 bases, with 12 bases spanning the gap. The CDR3 has 14 residues. CDR3 nucleotide sequence: TGTGCCAGCAGTTTATCATCCGGGGGCGTTGAGCAGTTCTTC. Protein product: CASSLSSGGVEQFF.

This clonotype was detected a few times. The chain has TRBV15 and TRBJ2-7, with 7 bases matching TRBD1. J was trimmed by 6 bases and V by 1 base; bases with no gene match: 0. From germline, CDR1 is LNHNV and CDR2 YYDKDF (reference sequence). The CDR3 spans 12 residues. CDR3 coding DNA: TGTGCCACCAGCAGAGCAGGGGGCGAGCAGTACTTC. Amino acids: CATSRAGGEQYF. Drawing the rest from reference TRBV15 and TRBJ2-7, the complete variable domain is DAMVIQNPRYQVTQFGKPVTLSCSQTLNHNVMYWYQQKSSQAPKLLFHYYDKDFNNEADTPDNFQSRRPNTSFCFLDIRSPGLGDTAMYLCATSRAGGEQYFGPGTRLTVT.